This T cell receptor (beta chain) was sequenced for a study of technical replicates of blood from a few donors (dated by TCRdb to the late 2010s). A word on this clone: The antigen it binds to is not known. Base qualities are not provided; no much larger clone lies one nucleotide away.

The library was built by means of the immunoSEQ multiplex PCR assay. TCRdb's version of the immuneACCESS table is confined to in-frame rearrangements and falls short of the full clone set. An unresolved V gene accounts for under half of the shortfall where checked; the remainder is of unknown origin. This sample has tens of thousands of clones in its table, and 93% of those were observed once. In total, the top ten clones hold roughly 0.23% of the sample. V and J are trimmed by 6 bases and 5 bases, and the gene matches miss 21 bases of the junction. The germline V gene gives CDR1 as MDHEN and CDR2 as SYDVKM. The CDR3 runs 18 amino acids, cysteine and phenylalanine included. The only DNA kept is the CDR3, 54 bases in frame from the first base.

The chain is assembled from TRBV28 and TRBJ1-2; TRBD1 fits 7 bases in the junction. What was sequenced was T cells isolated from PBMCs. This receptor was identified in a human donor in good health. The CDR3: CASSSRGSSSPGRYGYTF. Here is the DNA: TGTGCCAGCAGCTCCAGGGGGAGCTCGTCACCCGGGAGATATGGCTACACCTTC.